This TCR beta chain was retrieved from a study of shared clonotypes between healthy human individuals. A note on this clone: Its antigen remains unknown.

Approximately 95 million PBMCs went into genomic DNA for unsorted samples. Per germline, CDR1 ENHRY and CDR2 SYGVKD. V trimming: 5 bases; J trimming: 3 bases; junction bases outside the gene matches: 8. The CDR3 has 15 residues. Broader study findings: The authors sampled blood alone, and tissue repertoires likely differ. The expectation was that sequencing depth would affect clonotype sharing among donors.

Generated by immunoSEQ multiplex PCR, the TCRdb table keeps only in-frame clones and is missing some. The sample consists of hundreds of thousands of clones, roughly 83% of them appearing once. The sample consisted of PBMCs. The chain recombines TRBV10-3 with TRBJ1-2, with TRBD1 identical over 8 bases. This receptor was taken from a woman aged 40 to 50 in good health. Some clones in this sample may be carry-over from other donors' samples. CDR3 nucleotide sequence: TGTGCCATCAGTCCCTCAGGGGGCAGTGACTATGGCTACACCTTC. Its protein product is CAISPSGGSDYGYTF.